This T cell receptor beta chain was identified in a study of cytomegalovirus exposure and HLA in healthy donors. Study-wide results and limits: Most observed TCR sequences were rare, whereas some public TCRs were detected in many donors. Investigators reported over 150 TCR beta chains as tied to cytomegalovirus. Reported results showed that the classifier diagnosed cytomegalovirus status with high specificity and sensitivity.

Germline trimming cut 0 bases from V and 4 bases from J; bases unmatched to any gene: 2. CDR3 length equals 14 residues. CDR1 KGHSH and CDR2 LQKENI come from the germline V gene. The assay was immunoSEQ multiplex PCR, and TCRdb's table has in-frame clones only and misses some. This table has 120,000 or so clones, roughly 95% appearing once. This clone was observed a few times. Its antigen is as yet unknown. Source material: PBMCs. The chain employs TRBV18 and TRBJ2-7; TRBD1 agrees at 8 bases. This sequence originates from a man between 18 and 29 years old in good health and CMV-seronegative. In DNA form, the CDR3 reads TGTGCCAGCTCACCACCAGACAGGGGATACGAGCAGTACTTC. Its protein is CASSPPDRGYEQYF.